The 3 T cell receptor beta chains given below trace back to one sample, sequenced in a study of Graves' ophthalmopathy and Graves' hyperthyroidism. RNA transcripts were the source from which TCR beta CDR3 regions were amplified. Amplification began with first-round RT-PCR using HTBI primers, then second-round multiplex PCR was performed. In TCRdb, the multiplex PCR reads were re-called with MiXCR into one record per CDR3 protein. The repertoire holds about 210,000 distinct CDR3 sequences, with over 25% as singletons. The sample consisted of peripheral blood. All receptors derive from a man aged 50-59 years with Graves' ophthalmopathy.

This clonotype was recorded many times. The V and J genes are TRBV6-5 and TRBJ2-4, with D tentatively TRBD1 (6 bases). V dropped 6 bases and J dropped 0 bases, with 27 bases sitting between them. In germline, CDR1 is MNHEY, CDR2 SVGAGI. The CDR3 length is 20 residues. DNA of the CDR3: TGTGCCAGCAGACGCTCCTCTTCGGACAGAGCCTCCTTAGCCAAAAACATTCAGTACTTC. Translation gives CASRRSSSDRASLAKNIQYF.

This clonotype appeared many times. The genes are TRBV5-1 and TRBJ1-1, with unresolved D. CDR3 size: 15 residues. The V end lost 3 bases, the J end lost 4 bases, and 16 bases lay between the germline ends. CDR1 and CDR2 from the germline V gene are SGHRS and YFSETQ. CDR3 bases: TGCGCCAGCAGCTCGGCAGAAATGGACGGCACTGAAGCTTTCTTT. This sequence encodes CASSSAEMDGTEAFF.

In this sample, this clonotype turned up many times. This rearrangement joins TRBV10-3 to TRBJ2-7, with 15 nucleotides matching TRBD2. This CDR3 is 17 amino acids long. Germline V gene sequence: CDR1 ENHRY, CDR2 SYGVKD. Trimming removed 8 bases from V and 3 bases from J; junction bases left unmatched: 11. The CDR3 is CAIGSTGTSGRIYEQYF. The DNA of the CDR3 is TGTGCCATCGGAAGTACCGGGACTAGCGGGAGGATCTACGAGCAGTACTTC.